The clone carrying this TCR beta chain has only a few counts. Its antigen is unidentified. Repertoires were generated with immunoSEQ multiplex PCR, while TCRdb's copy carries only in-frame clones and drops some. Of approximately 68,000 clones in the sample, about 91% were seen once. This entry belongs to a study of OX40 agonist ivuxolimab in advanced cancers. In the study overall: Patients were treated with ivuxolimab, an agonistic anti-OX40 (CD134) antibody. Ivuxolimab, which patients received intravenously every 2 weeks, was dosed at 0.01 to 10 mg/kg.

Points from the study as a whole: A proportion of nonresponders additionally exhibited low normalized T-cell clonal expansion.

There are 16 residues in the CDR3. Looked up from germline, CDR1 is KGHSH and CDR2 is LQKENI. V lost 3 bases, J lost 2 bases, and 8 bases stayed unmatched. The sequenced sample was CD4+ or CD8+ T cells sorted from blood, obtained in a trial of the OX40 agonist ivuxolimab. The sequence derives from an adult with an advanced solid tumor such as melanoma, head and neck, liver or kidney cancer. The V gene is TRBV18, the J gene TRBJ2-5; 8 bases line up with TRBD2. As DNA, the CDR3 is TGTGCCAGCTCACCGGTGTCGGGGGGGGATCAAGAGACCCAGTACTTC. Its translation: CASSPVSGGDQETQYF. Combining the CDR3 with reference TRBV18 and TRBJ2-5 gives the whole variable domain NAGVMQNPRHLVRRRGQEARLRCSPMKGHSHVYWYRQLPEEGLKFMVYLQKENIIDESGMPKERFSAEFPKEGPSILRIQQVVRGDSAAYFCASSPVSGGDQETQYFGPGTRLLVL.